This T cell receptor (beta chain) was recovered during a study of CD8+ T cells in alopecia areata. Study information: Treatment of the treated patients consisted of oral tofacitinib, 5 to 10 mg twice daily.

As to treatment: oral pan-JAK inhibitor, 5-10 mg twice daily. Investigators sorted PBMCs to obtain both CD4+ and CD8+ T cells. Extraction of RNA preceded its reverse transcription into cDNA, which served as the sequencing template. Using immunoSEQ multiplex PCR, the repertoire was profiled, and TCRdb retains in-frame clones only, with some absent. Of nearly 110,000 clones listed, roughly 89% are singletons. The TCR sequence derives from a human donor with alopecia areata. The source was CD8+ T cells sorted from blood, collected at week 24, from a patient treated with tofacitinib.

In DNA, the CDR3 is TGTGCCAGCAGTCCACTAGTCTCCGAGACAGATACGCAGTATTTT. Translating gives CASSPLVSETDTQYF. The V gene is TRBV6-5, the J gene TRBJ2-3; a weak D match, TRBD2 (5 bases). Germline V gene lookup returns CDR1 MNHEY and CDR2 SVGAGI. Trimming took 5 bases from V and 3 from J, leaving 15 bases between them. The CDR3 runs 15 residues.